This TCR beta chain was obtained from a study of cytomegalovirus exposure and HLA in healthy donors. Study-level findings and limits: The authors enumerated around 150 TCR beta chains as linked to cytomegalovirus. The number of N-insertions in an Asian-associated ancestry cluster was reportedly below the approximately 700-donor mean in a later analysis.

Regarding this clone: What it binds is unknown.

60 Vbeta and 13 Jbeta primers were used in PCR. Here immunoSEQ multiplex PCR was the method, and the copy in TCRdb shows in-frame clones only, minus some. The sample lists around 91,000 clones; 60% to 85% were seen once. Trimming cost V 3 bases and J 0 bases, with 6 bases left between them. Germline CDR1 is LNHDA and CDR2 is SQIVND (reference sequence). The CDR3 runs 13 residues. This chain connects TRBV19 to TRBJ2-7; no reliable D call. The receptor was isolated from a woman aged 40 to 50 in good health and CMV-seropositive. Sequenced sample: PBMCs. The CDR3 DNA reads as TGTGCCAGTAGTATGGCGGCCTCCTACGAGCAGTACTTC. Translation gives CASSMAASYEQYF.